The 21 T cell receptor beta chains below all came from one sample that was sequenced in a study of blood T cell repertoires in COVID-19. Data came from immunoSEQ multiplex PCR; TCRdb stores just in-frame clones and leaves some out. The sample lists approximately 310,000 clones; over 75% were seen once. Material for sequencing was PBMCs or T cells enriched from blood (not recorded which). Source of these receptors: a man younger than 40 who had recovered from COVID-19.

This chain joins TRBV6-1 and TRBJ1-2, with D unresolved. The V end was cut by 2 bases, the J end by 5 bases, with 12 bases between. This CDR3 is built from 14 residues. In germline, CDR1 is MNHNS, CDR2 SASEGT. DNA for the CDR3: TGTGCCAGCAGTGAAACATCGACGGGTTATGGCTACACCTTC. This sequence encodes CASSETSTGYGYTF.

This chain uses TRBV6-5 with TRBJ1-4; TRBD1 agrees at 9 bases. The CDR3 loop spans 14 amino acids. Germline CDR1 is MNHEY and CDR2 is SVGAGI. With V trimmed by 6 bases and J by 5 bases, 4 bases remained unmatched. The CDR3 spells CASSLDRGNEKLFF. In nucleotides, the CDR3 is TGTGCCAGCAGCCTGGACAGGGGAAATGAAAAACTGTTTTTT.

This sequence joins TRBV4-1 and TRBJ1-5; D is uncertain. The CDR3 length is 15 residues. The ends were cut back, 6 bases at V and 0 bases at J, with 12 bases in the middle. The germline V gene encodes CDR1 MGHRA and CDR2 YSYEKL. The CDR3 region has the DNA TGCGCCAGCAGTACGACTGCCAATAGCAATCAGCCCCAGCATTTT. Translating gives CASSTTANSNQPQHF.

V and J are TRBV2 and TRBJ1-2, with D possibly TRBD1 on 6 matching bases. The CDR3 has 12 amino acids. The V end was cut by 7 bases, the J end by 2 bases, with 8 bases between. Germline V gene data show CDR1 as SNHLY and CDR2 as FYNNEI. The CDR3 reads CASNTGNYGYTF. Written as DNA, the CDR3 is TGTGCCAGCAATACAGGGAACTATGGCTACACCTTC.

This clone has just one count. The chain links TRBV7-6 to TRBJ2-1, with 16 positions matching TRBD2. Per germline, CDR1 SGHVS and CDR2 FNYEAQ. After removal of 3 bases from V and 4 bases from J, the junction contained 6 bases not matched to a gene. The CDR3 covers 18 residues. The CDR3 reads CASSLGTSGGAAYNEQFF. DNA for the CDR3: TGTGCCAGCAGCTTGGGGACTAGCGGGGGGGCCGCATACAATGAGCAGTTCTTC.

The CDR3: CASSLQGGTGVYEQYF. CDR3 in DNA: TGTGCCAGCAGCTTGCAGGGGGGGACAGGGGTCTACGAGCAGTACTTC. The V and J genes are TRBV11-3 and TRBJ2-7, with TRBD1 identical over 10 bases. V lost 3 bases to trimming and J lost 3 bases; unmatched junction nucleotides: 8. The CDR3 sequence is 16 residues long. Germline V gene sequence: CDR1 SGHNT, CDR2 YENEEA.

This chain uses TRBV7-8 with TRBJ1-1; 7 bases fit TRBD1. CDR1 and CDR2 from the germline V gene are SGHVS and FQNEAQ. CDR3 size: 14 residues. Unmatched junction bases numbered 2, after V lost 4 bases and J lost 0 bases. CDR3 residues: CASSSGTVNTEAFF. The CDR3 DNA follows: TGTGCCAGCAGCTCAGGGACAGTGAACACTGAAGCTTTCTTT.

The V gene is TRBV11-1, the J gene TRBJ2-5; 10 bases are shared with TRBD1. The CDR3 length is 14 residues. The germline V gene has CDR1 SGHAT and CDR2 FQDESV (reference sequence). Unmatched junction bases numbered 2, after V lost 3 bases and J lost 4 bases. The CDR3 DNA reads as TGTGCCAGCAGCTTCGACAGGGGGCGAGAGACCCAGTACTTC. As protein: CASSFDRGRETQYF.

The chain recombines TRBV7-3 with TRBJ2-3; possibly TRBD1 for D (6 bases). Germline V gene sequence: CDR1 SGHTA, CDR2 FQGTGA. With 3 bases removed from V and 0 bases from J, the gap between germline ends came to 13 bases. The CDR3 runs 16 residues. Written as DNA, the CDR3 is TGTGCCAGCAGCTTGCAACAGGGCTGGAGCACAGATACGCAGTATTTT. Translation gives CASSLQQGWSTDTQYF. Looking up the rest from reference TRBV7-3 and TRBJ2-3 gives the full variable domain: GAGVSQTPSNKVTEKGKYVELRCDPISGHTALYWYRQSLGQGPEFLIYFQGTGAADDSGLPNDRFFAVRPEGSVSTLKIQRTERGDSAVYLCASSLQQGWSTDTQYFGPGTRLTVL.

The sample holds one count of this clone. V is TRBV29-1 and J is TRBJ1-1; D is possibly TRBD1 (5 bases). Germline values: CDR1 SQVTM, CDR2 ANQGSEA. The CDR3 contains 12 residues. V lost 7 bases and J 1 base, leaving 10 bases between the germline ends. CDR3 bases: TGCAGCGCCACAACAGGGAACACTGAAGCTTTCTTT. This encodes CSATTGNTEAFF.

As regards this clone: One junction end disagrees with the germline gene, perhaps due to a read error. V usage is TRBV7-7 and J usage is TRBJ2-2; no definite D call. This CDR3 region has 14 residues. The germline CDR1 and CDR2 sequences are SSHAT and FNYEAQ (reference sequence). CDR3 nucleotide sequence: TGTGCTAGCAGCTTCTCGGTTGAGGTCGGGGAGCTGTTTTTT. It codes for CASSFSVEVGELFF.

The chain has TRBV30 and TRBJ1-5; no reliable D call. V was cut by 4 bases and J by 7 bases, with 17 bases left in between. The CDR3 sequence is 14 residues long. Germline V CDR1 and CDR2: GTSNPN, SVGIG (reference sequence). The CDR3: CAWTTPGFRQPQHF. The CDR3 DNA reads TGTGCCTGGACCACTCCCGGTTTCCGGCAGCCCCAGCATTTT.

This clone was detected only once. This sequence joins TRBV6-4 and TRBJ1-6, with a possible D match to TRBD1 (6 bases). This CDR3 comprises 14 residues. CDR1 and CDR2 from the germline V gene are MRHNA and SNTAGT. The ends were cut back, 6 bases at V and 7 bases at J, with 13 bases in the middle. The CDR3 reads CASRDSSSNSPLHF. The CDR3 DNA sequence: TGTGCCAGCAGGGACAGCTCCTCAAATTCACCCCTCCACTTT.

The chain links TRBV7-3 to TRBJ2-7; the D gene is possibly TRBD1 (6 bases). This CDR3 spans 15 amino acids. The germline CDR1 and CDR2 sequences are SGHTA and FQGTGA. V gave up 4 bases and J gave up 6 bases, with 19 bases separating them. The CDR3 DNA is TGTGCCAGCAGCTCGGAGGACAGCCCCTATGTCGAGCAGTACTTC. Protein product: CASSSEDSPYVEQYF.

CDR3 bases: TGTGCCAGCAGCCCCGGGGGGGTAGTTACCGGGGAGCTGTTTTTT. Protein product: CASSPGGVVTGELFF. The genes are TRBV6-5 and TRBJ2-2; 8 positions match TRBD2. Germline V gene sequence: CDR1 MNHEY, CDR2 SVGAGI. After removal of 6 bases from V and 5 bases from J, the junction contained 8 bases not matched to a gene. The CDR3 extends over 15 amino acids.

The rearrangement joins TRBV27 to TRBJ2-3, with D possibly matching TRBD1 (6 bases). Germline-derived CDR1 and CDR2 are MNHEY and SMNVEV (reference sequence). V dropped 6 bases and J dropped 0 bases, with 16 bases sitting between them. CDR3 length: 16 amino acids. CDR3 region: CASRRAGTSSTDTQYF. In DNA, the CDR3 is TGTGCCAGCAGACGAGCCGGGACATCTAGCACAGATACGCAGTATTTT.

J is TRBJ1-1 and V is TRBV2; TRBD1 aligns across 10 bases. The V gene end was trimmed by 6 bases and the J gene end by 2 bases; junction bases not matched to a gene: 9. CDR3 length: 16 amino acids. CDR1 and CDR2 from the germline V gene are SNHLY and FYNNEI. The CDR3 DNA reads TGTGCCAGCAGCACCGGGACAGGGGTCGAAAACACTGAAGCTTTCTTT. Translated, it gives CASSTGTGVENTEAFF.

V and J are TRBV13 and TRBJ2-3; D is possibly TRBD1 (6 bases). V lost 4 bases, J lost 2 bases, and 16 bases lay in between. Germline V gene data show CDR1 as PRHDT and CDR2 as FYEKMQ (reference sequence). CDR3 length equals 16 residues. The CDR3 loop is CASSSSFDRPTDTQYF. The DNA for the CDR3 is TGTGCCAGCAGCTCCTCTTTCGACAGGCCCACAGATACGCAGTATTTT.

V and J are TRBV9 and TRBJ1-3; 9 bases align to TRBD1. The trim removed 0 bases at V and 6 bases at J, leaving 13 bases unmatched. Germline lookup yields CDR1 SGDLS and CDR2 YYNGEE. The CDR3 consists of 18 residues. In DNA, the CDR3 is TGTGCCAGCAGCGTAGGACAGGGGGTCGCGCACAGTGAAAACACCATATATTTT. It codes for CASSVGQGVAHSENTIYF.

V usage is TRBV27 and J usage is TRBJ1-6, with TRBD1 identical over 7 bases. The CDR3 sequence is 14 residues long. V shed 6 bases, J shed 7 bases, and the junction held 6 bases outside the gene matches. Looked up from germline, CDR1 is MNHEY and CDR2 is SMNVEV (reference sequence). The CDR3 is CASSPGQQNSPLHF. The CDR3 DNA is TGTGCCAGCAGCCCGGGACAGCAGAATTCACCCCTCCACTTT.

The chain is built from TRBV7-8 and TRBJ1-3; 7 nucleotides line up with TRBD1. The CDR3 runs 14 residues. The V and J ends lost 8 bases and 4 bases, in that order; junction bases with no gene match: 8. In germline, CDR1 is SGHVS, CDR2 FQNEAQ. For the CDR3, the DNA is TGTGCCAGCGGCTACAGGGGCGTAGGAAACACCATATATTTT. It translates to CASGYRGVGNTIYF.